This T cell receptor (beta chain) is from a study of CD8 T cells in ankylosing spondylitis. Comments on this clonotype: Its specificity is unknown.

Study-level results: Certain motif variants had earlier appeared in reactive arthritis synovial fluid and blood. Apparently characteristic of ankylosing spondylitis blood was a TCR beta motif (under ten highly homologous variants).

By quantitative 5'-RACE with molecular barcodes, the TCR beta libraries were made. TCRdb recomputed calls from the 5' RACE reads with MiXCR, one row per CDR3 protein. The sample includes about 540,000 distinct CDR3 sequences, roughly 13% seen only once; the top ten take nearly 7%. The TCR originated in a male donor with ankylosing spondylitis. The sample was blood, either unsorted or a sorted T cell fraction (not recorded which).

CDR3 sequence reads: CATSGYRGRLGYGYTF. In DNA form, the CDR3 reads TGTGCCACCAGTGGGTACCGGGGCCGGCTCGGCTATGGCTACACCTTC. The chain combines TRBV24-1 with TRBJ1-2; TRBD1 might be the D (5 bases). The CDR3 runs to 16 residues. Trimming stripped 5 bases from V and 4 bases from J, with 19 bases between. Germline CDR1 reads KGHDR; CDR2 reads SFDVKD.